The 18 T cell receptor beta chains in this list originate from one sample, sequenced in a study of T cell repertoires in cytomegalovirus infection. TCRdb fed the reads into MiXCR, producing one record per CDR3 protein. The data hold about 490,000 distinct CDR3 sequences, with approximately 11% observed a single time. Sequencing was carried out using PBMCs. The receptors derive from a human donor in good health (CMV status not recorded). Some clones in this sample may be carry-over from other donors' samples.

Only a few counts were recorded for this clonotype. V is TRBV13 and J is TRBJ2-3, with TRBD2 matching over 8 bases. With 5 bases clipped from V and 4 bases from J, the junction kept 5 bases outside the gene matches. CDR3 length equals 14 residues. Per the germline V gene, CDR1 is PRHDT and CDR2 is FYEKMQ (reference sequence). CDR3 DNA sequence: TGTGCCAGCAGCCACGTCGGGGGGGCAGATACGCAGTATTTT. Protein product: CASSHVGGADTQYF. The complete variable domain, with remaining parts taken from reference TRBV13 and TRBJ2-3, reads AAGVIQSPRHLIKEKRETATLKCYPIPRHDTVYWYQQGPGQDPQFLISFYEKMQSDKGSIPDRFSAQQFSDYHSELNMSSLELGDSALYFCASSHVGGADTQYFGPGTRLTVL.

This clonotype was seen repeatedly, ten times or more. J is TRBJ2-1 and V is TRBV6-1; D gene ambiguous. The CDR3 spans 14 residues. The ends were cut back, 2 bases at V and 12 bases at J, with 17 bases in the middle. CDR1 MNHNS and CDR2 SASEGT come from the germline V gene. The CDR3 nucleotides read TGTGCCAGCAGTGAACCCCGACCCCGCAAGGGGCAGTTCTTC. Amino acids: CASSEPRPRKGQFF.

The chain has TRBV9 and TRBJ1-2; weak D call: TRBD1 (6 bases). This CDR3 contains 16 residues. Germline V gene lookup returns CDR1 SGDLS and CDR2 YYNGEE. V dropped 0 bases and J dropped 4 bases, with 16 bases sitting between them. Here the CDR3 reads CASSVAPTQGAYGYTF. CDR3 in DNA: TGTGCCAGCAGCGTAGCTCCGACACAGGGAGCCTATGGCTACACCTTC.

This clonotype was observed at least ten times. The V and J genes are TRBV20-1 and TRBJ1-4, with D hard to call. The CDR3 contains 13 residues. Trimming stripped 5 bases from V and 3 bases from J, with 10 bases between. Germline assignment: CDR1 DFQATT and CDR2 SNEGSKA (reference sequence). CDR3 region: CSAQASPNEKLFF. The CDR3 coding sequence is TGCAGTGCTCAGGCGTCCCCTAATGAAAAACTGTTTTTT.

As concerns this clonotype: A much larger clone lies a single base off, so this may be a read error. The J gene is TRBJ2-2, the V gene TRBV6-1; a possible D gene is TRBD2 (5 bases). The CDR3 contains 13 residues. Germline CDR1 MNHNS, CDR2 SASEGT. This CDR3 is CANSDQNTGVLFF. The CDR3 region has the DNA TGTGCCAACTCTGACCAGAACACCGGGGTGCTGTTTTTT.

This clonotype turned up a few times. This chain connects TRBV2 to TRBJ2-4, with 7 bases fitting TRBD1. V lost 6 bases to trimming and J lost 1 base; unmatched junction nucleotides: 6. The V gene's germline CDR1 is SNHLY and CDR2 FYNNEI. The CDR3 totals 15 residues. CDR3 DNA sequence: TGTGCCAGCAGGGGGGACAGACCCGCCAAAAACATTCAGTACTTC. Translating gives CASRGDRPAKNIQYF.

This clonotype was picked up many times. The chain employs TRBV7-8 and TRBJ1-3; D is undetermined. There are 17 residues in the CDR3. Trimming removed 4 bases at V and 0 bases at J, with 16 bases between. Germline CDR1 and CDR2: SGHVS and FQNEAQ. In DNA form, the CDR3 reads TGTGCCAGCAGCTACCCAAAGGCAGTACCCTCTGGAAACACCATATATTTT. Translation gives CASSYPKAVPSGNTIYF.

Only a few counts were recorded for this clonotype. The chain employs TRBV5-1 and TRBJ2-7, with TRBD1 matching 9 bases. Germline CDR1 is SGHRS and CDR2 is YFSETQ. CDR3 length: 16 amino acids. After removal of 2 bases from V and 1 base from J, the junction contained 7 bases not matched to a gene. The CDR3 reads CASSLPRQGGSYEQYF. The CDR3 nucleotides are TGCGCCAGCAGCTTACCTCGACAGGGGGGTTCCTACGAGCAGTACTTC.

This clonotype was found many times. The chain recombines TRBV7-2 with TRBJ1-5, with 8 bases lining up with TRBD1. CDR1 is SGHTA and CDR2 is FQGNSA in the germline V gene. Trimming took 4 bases from V and 2 from J; bases not matched to a gene: 1. CDR3 length: 14 residues. The CDR3 sequence: CASSSDRGNQPQHF. In DNA form, the CDR3 reads TGTGCCAGCAGCTCGGACAGGGGCAATCAGCCCCAGCATTTT.

The V gene is TRBV6-2 or TRBV6-3, the J gene TRBJ2-7; a weak D match, TRBD2 (6 bases). CDR3 length: 14 residues. Germline CDR1 reads MNHEY; CDR2 reads SVGEGT. Trimming took off 6 bases at V and 3 bases at J, with 15 bases between the two ends. The CDR3 coding sequence is TGTGCCAGCAGGGGGACTGGGCAAGTCTACGAGCAGTACTTC. It translates to CASRGTGQVYEQYF.

This clonotype has only a few counts. The V call is TRBV9, the J call TRBJ1-6; D might be TRBD1 (6 bases). CDR1 is SGDLS, CDR2 YYNGEE, per germline. The CDR3 has 14 amino acids. Trimming shortened V by 7 bases and J by 8 bases, and 16 bases separated the two germline ends. The CDR3 DNA sequence: TGTGCCAGCCGACGCGGGGGCTCTGATTCACCCCTCCACTTT. This encodes CASRRGGSDSPLHF.

This clonotype was detected ten times or more. J is TRBJ2-1 and V is TRBV7-9; D is uncertain. The CDR3 is made up of 13 amino acids. CDR1 is SEHNR, CDR2 FQNEAQ, per germline (reference sequence). Deletions cut 4 bases from V and 8 bases from J, with 12 bases between. CDR3: CASSSLRAHEQFF. The CDR3, as DNA: TGTGCCAGCAGCTCCCTAAGGGCACATGAGCAGTTCTTC.

On this clonotype itself: One junction end does not reproduce the germline sequence, and a read error may be involved. The rearrangement links TRBV12-5 to TRBJ2-5, with 8 positions matching TRBD2. The CDR3 spans 15 residues. Per the germline V gene, CDR1 is LGHNT and CDR2 is FRNRAP. The CDR3 region is CASASQRGPQETRYF. CDR3 in DNA: TGTGCTAGTGCATCACAGCGGGGGCCTCAAGAGACCCGGTACTTC. Full variable domain (outside the CDR3, taken from reference TRBV12-5 and TRBJ2-5): DARVTQTPRHKVTEMGQEVTMRCQPILGHNTVFWYRQTMMQGLELLAYFRNRAPLDDSGMPKDRFSAEMPDATLATLKIQPSEPRDSAVYFCASASQRGPQETRYFGPGTRLLVL.

This clonotype was observed many times. This chain connects TRBV6-1 to TRBJ2-5; 15 bases match TRBD2. Per the germline V gene, CDR1 is MNHNS and CDR2 is SASEGT. CDR3 length equals 16 residues. Trimming removed 7 bases from V and 3 bases from J; junction bases left unmatched: 6. DNA for the CDR3: TGTGCCAGCATTGCAGGACTAGCGGGAGGGGAAGAGACCCAGTACTTC. Residues: CASIAGLAGGEETQYF.

This clonotype was counted only a few times. The chain recombines TRBV2 with TRBJ2-7; maybe TRBD1 (5 bases). Germline values: CDR1 SNHLY, CDR2 FYNNEI. Trimming removed 10 bases from V and 5 bases from J, with 12 bases in between. The CDR3 loop spans 11 amino acids. The CDR3 reads CATMGRDEQYF. DNA for the CDR3: TGTGCCACTATGGGCAGGGACGAGCAGTACTTC.

The CDR3, as DNA: TGCGCCAGCAGTCAATCGCAGGGTTGGCACAATGAGCAGTTCTTC. Translation gives CASSQSQGWHNEQFF. This chain links TRBV23-1 with TRBJ2-1; D perhaps matches TRBD1 (5 bases). TRBV23-1 qualifies as an ORF whose function is uncertain. This CDR3 has 15 amino acids. V was shortened by 0 bases and J by 5 bases, with 11 bases between the two germline ends.

This clonotype has a count of ten or more. The V gene is TRBV7-2, the J gene TRBJ2-7, with D uncertain. This CDR3 contains 15 residues. Germline values: CDR1 SGHTA, CDR2 FQGNSA. V was shortened by 2 bases and J by 3 bases, with 14 bases between the two germline ends. DNA of the CDR3: TGTGCCAGCAGCTTACTTGGTGCCGGATACTACGAGCAGTACTTC. Its protein product is CASSLLGAGYYEQYF.

Many counts were recorded for this clonotype. The chain joins TRBV5-1 to TRBJ2-1, with 7 nucleotides matching TRBD1. Germline values: CDR1 SGHRS, CDR2 YFSETQ. The CDR3 runs 16 residues. V shed 0 bases, J shed 0 bases, and the junction held 3 bases outside the gene matches. The CDR3 DNA reads TGCGCCAGCAGCTTGGAAGGGGACAGCTCCTACAATGAGCAGTTCTTC. As protein: CASSLEGDSSYNEQFF. Full variable domain (outside the CDR3, taken from reference TRBV5-1 and TRBJ2-1): KAGVTQTPRYLIKTRGQQVTLSCSPISGHRSVSWYQQTPGQGLQFLFEYFSETQRNKGNFPGRFSGRQFSNSRSEMNVSTLELGDSALYLCASSLEGDSSYNEQFFGPGTRLTVL.